The 23 T cell receptor beta chains below come from one sample, sequenced in a study of CD8+ T cells in alopecia areata. Isolated RNA was reverse transcribed into cDNA used as the sequencing template. Profiling relied on immunoSEQ multiplex PCR, and the TCRdb table lists in-frame clones only, not all of them. The sample has some 120,000 clones; approximately 47% are singletons. Input material: NKG2D-low CD8+ T cells sorted from blood. These receptors came from a human donor with alopecia areata.

This chain connects TRBV2 to TRBJ2-3, with 7 bases fitting TRBD1. The V segment lost 6 bases and the J segment 3 bases; nucleotides outside the gene matches: 9. CDR1 and CDR2 (germline): SNHLY, FYNNEI. The CDR3 length is 15 residues. Written as DNA, the CDR3 is TGTGCCAGCAGCTCGGGGACAGTTGGAACAGATACGCAGTATTTT. The encoded protein is CASSSGTVGTDTQYF. The full variable domain, rest sourced from reference TRBV2 and TRBJ2-3, is EPEVTQTPSHQVTQMGQEVILRCVPISNHLYFYWYRQILGQKVEFLVSFYNNEISEKSEIFDDQFSVERPDGSNFTLKIRSTKLEDSAMYFCASSSGTVGTDTQYFGPGTRLTVL.

The chain joins TRBV10-3 to TRBJ2-5; no clear D gene. V was pared by 6 bases and J by 9 bases, with 11 bases between. The CDR3 runs 11 residues. Germline V gene sequence: CDR1 ENHRY, CDR2 SYGVKD. DNA for the CDR3: TGTGCCATCAGGGAATCCGAGGCCCAGTACTTC. Its translation: CAIRESEAQYF.

This clone has only a few counts. The chain links TRBV29-1 to TRBJ2-1, with TRBD2 matching 7 bases. The CDR3 contains 12 residues. After removal of 7 bases from V and 8 bases from J, the junction contained 8 bases not matched to a gene. Germline loops: CDR1 SQVTM, CDR2 ANQGSEA. CDR3 loop: CSAFWEGYEQFF. The CDR3 region has the DNA TGCAGCGCCTTTTGGGAGGGGTATGAGCAGTTCTTC.

In the case of this clone: Within the sample, other DNA sequences also encode this same CDR3. The rearrangement uses TRBV2 and TRBJ2-5; no clear D gene. V shed 4 bases and J shed 5 bases, with 2 bases lying between them. Germline V CDR1 and CDR2: SNHLY, FYNNEI. The CDR3 is 10 residues long. CDR3 sequence: CASSGETQYF. The CDR3 bases are TGTGCCAGCAGTGGTGAGACCCAGTACTTC.

This CDR3 is CASSPDPYEQYF. The CDR3, as DNA: TGTGCCAGCAGTCCAGACCCCTACGAGCAGTACTTC. The chain couples TRBV2 to TRBJ2-7; D not resolved. V was cut by 5 bases and J by 2 bases, with 7 bases left in between. Germline assignment: CDR1 SNHLY and CDR2 FYNNEI. The CDR3 loop spans 12 amino acids.

This clone has a handful of counts. V is TRBV7-6 and J is TRBJ1-3, with D possibly matching TRBD1 (5 bases). Germline CDR1 is SGHVS and CDR2 is FNYEAQ. The CDR3 length is 16 residues. The V end was cut by 5 bases, the J end by 3 bases, with 17 bases between. The CDR3 here is CASSGPAGPGGNTIYF. The CDR3 region has the DNA TGTGCCAGCAGCGGACCTGCGGGGCCTGGTGGAAACACCATATATTTT.

This clone came up a few times. CDR3: CASSPGTQAFF. CDR3 nucleotide sequence: TGTGCCAGCAGCCCCGGGACACAAGCTTTCTTT. This chain connects TRBV14 to TRBJ1-1, with D possibly TRBD1 on 6 matching bases. The germline V gene has CDR1 SGHDN and CDR2 FVKESK. The CDR3 has 11 residues. V lost 4 bases, J lost 9 bases, and 9 bases lay in between.

In its sample, this clone was seen a few times. Distinct nucleotide sequences in the sample also encode this CDR3. The V and J genes are TRBV30 and TRBJ1-1; D is possibly TRBD1 (5 bases). The CDR3 is 12 amino acids. Germline V gene sequence: CDR1 GTSNPN, CDR2 SVGIG (reference sequence). V was trimmed by 1 base and J by 4 bases, leaving 7 bases between them. Written as DNA, the CDR3 is TGTGCCTGGAGTGGTGGGGGCACTGAAGCTTTCTTT. Protein: CAWSGGGTEAFF.

In this sample, this clone turned up a few times. The sample carries other DNA sequences with the same CDR3. J is TRBJ2-2 and V is TRBV29-1; D uncertain. This CDR3 is 12 amino acids long. Germline loops: CDR1 SQVTM, CDR2 ANQGSEA. V was shortened by 3 bases and J by 2 bases, with 4 bases between the two germline ends. DNA for the CDR3: TGCAGCGTTGACGGAAACACCGGGGAGCTGTTTTTT. Protein: CSVDGNTGELFF.

This clone has just a few counts. CDR3 loop: CASSYSVPAGANEQFF. As DNA, the CDR3 is TGTGCCAGCAGTTACTCGGTTCCCGCCGGGGCCAATGAGCAGTTCTTC. The genes are TRBV6-5 and TRBJ2-1; the D gene could be TRBD1 or TRBD2 (5 bases each). Germline V gives CDR1 MNHEY, CDR2 SVGAGI. The CDR3 spans 16 residues. The V gene lost 0 bases and the J gene lost 6 bases, with 15 bases spanning the gap.

This clone was detected a few times. The chain uses TRBV7-9 and TRBJ2-1; D call uncertain. Germline V CDR1 and CDR2: SEHNR, FQNEAQ (reference sequence). V shed 2 bases and J shed 8 bases, with 10 bases lying between them. This CDR3 contains 13 residues. For the CDR3, the DNA is TGTGCCAGCAGCTTAATACGGCAGGATGAGCAGTTCTTC. Protein: CASSLIRQDEQFF.

This clone turned up a few times. This chain uses TRBV29-1 with TRBJ2-5, with D possibly being TRBD2 (5 bases). TRBJ2-7 matches the DNA end more closely, so the J call is doubtful. The CDR3 runs 12 residues. The germline V gene encodes CDR1 SQVTM and CDR2 ANQGSEA. The CDR3 nucleotides are TGCAGCGTTGCTCAGCGGAACTACGAGCAGTACTTC. It yields the protein CSVAQRNYEQYF.

The chain couples TRBV27 to TRBJ1-2, with unresolved D. Per the germline V gene, CDR1 is MNHEY and CDR2 is SMNVEV (reference sequence). There are 13 residues in the CDR3. Trimming shortened V by 3 bases and J by 1 base, and 6 bases separated the two germline ends. The CDR3: CASSFGFNYGYTF. The CDR3 DNA reads as TGTGCCAGCAGTTTTGGGTTTAACTATGGCTACACCTTC.

The chain is built from TRBV4-3 and TRBJ1-1, with a tentative D call TRBD1 (6 bases). CDR3 length: 13 residues. The germline CDR1 and CDR2 sequences are LGHNA and YSLEER. Trimming shortened V by 3 bases and J by 4 bases, and 9 bases separated the two germline ends. The CDR3 is CASSQSGVTEAFF. CDR3 DNA: TGCGCCAGCAGCCAGTCAGGGGTCACTGAAGCTTTCTTT.

CDR3 in amino acids: CASSWRWSLNGYTF. CDR3 in DNA: TGTGCCAGCAGTTGGAGGTGGTCATTAAATGGCTACACCTTC. The rearrangement uses TRBV6-5 and TRBJ1-2; no reliable D call. The germline V gene encodes CDR1 MNHEY and CDR2 SVGAGI. V was shortened by 4 bases and J by 6 bases, with 15 bases between the two germline ends. The CDR3 is made up of 14 amino acids.

This clone showed up just a few times. V gene TRBV29-1 combines with J gene TRBJ2-1; D is uncertain. Germline-derived CDR1 and CDR2 are SQVTM and ANQGSEA. Trimming took 8 bases from V and 0 from J, leaving 17 bases between them. The CDR3 covers 15 residues. The CDR3 sequence: CSIPKASISYNEQFF. As DNA, the CDR3 is TGCAGCATACCCAAGGCGTCGATCTCCTACAATGAGCAGTTCTTC.

The chain links TRBV29-1 to TRBJ1-1; D remains ambiguous. Trimming cost V 1 base and J 6 bases, with 9 bases left between them. The CDR3 sequence is 12 residues long. CDR1 SQVTM and CDR2 ANQGSEA come from the germline V gene. The CDR3 nucleotides read TGCAGCGTTGAAGGGTCCACCCCTGAAGCTTTCTTT. Translated, it gives CSVEGSTPEAFF.

This clone was counted only a few times. This rearrangement joins TRBV29-1 to TRBJ2-2; D is tentatively TRBD1 or TRBD2 (6 bases each). The ends were cut back, 4 bases at V and 6 bases at J, with 18 bases in the middle. CDR1 SQVTM and CDR2 ANQGSEA come from the germline V gene. The CDR3 has 15 residues. The CDR3 DNA is TGCAGCGTTGGAGGGGGGCAGGGGACGGCCGGGGAGCTGTTTTTT. Its protein is CSVGGGQGTAGELFF.

This clone was found once. This chain joins TRBV9 and TRBJ2-1; 8 nucleotides match TRBD2. The CDR3 has 16 amino acids. J was trimmed by 7 bases and V by 5 bases; bases with no gene match: 14. Per the germline V gene, CDR1 is SGDLS and CDR2 is YYNGEE. Written as DNA, the CDR3 is TGTGCCAGCAGGGGAATGGCAGCGGGAGAATCGAATGAGCAGTTCTTC. Protein: CASRGMAAGESNEQFF.

This clone was counted a few times. This chain connects TRBV6-5 to TRBJ2-7; tentatively, D is TRBD1 or TRBD2 (5 bases each). Trimming removed 2 bases from V and 1 base from J, with 12 bases in between. Germline V gene sequence: CDR1 MNHEY, CDR2 SVGAGI. The CDR3 length is 15 residues. CDR3 DNA sequence: TGTGCCAGCAGTTACGAGGGGAGCGGTTCCTACGAGCAGTACTTC. Amino acids: CASSYEGSGSYEQYF.

The chain recombines TRBV7-9 with TRBJ2-5; D is unresolved. With the DNA end fitting TRBJ2-7 better, the J assignment may be wrong. The CDR3 has 12 residues. CDR1 is SEHNR and CDR2 is FQNEAQ in the germline V gene (reference sequence). CDR3 bases: TGTGCCAGCAGCTTAGCGGACTACGAGCAGTACTTC. Amino acid sequence: CASSLADYEQYF.

V and J are TRBV6-5 and TRBJ2-5, with D uncertain. Germline V CDR1 and CDR2: MNHEY, SVGAGI. The CDR3 is 12 amino acids. Deletions cut 5 bases from V and 5 bases from J, with 9 bases between. The DNA for the CDR3 is TGTGCCAGCAGTAACTGGTGGGAGACCCAGTACTTC. Protein product: CASSNWWETQYF.

The chain links TRBV30 to TRBJ1-5; 9 bases fit TRBD1. The trim removed 5 bases at V and 7 bases at J, leaving 6 bases unmatched. The CDR3 covers 13 residues. CDR1 GTSNPN and CDR2 SVGIG come from the germline V gene (reference sequence). The CDR3 bases are TGTGCCTGGGAGGGACAGGGAGGGCAGCCCCAGCATTTT. Encoded protein: CAWEGQGGQPQHF. Full variable domain (remainder filled in from reference TRBV30 and TRBJ1-5): SQTIHQWPATLVQPVGSPLSLECTVEGTSNPNLYWYRQAAGRGLQLLFYSVGIGQISSEVPQNLSASRPQDRQFILSSKKLLLSDSGFYLCAWEGQGGQPQHFGDGTRLSIL.